These 31 T cell receptor beta chains were sequenced from one sample in a study of blood T cell repertoires in COVID-19 (TCRdb year 2020). Libraries came from the immunoSEQ multiplex PCR assay. Imported from immuneACCESS, the table was reduced by TCRdb to in-frame sequences with V and J called. These copies leave out some clones; in studies compared against another copy, an unresolved V gene accounts for under half, and the cause of the remainder is not known. For this sample the table gives roughly 200,000 clones, of which about 91% were detected only once. The ten biggest clones cover around 1.4% of the sample. The specimen was peripheral blood. The receptors here all came from a man aged 18-30 years with active or convalescent COVID-19.

This clone was seen only once. The V and J genes are TRBV10-1 and TRBJ2-1; D is unclear. The germline V gene encodes CDR1 WNHNN and CDR2 SYGVQD (reference sequence). The germline V and J ends were trimmed by 0 bases and 8 bases, with 11 bases remaining between them. The CDR3 has 14 amino acids. This chain's CDR3 is CASSESASKDEQFF. The CDR3 DNA follows: TGCGCCAGCAGTGAGTCTGCTAGTAAGGATGAGCAGTTCTTC.

V usage is TRBV7-9 and J usage is TRBJ1-1; 9 positions agree with TRBD1. The CDR3 has 15 amino acids. Germline V gene sequence: CDR1 SEHNR, CDR2 FQNEAQ (reference sequence). Unmatched junction bases numbered 9, after V lost 5 bases and J lost 5 bases. CDR3 bases: TGTGCCAGCAGCCAAAGGCGGGACAGGGATACTGAAGCTTTCTTT. Protein: CASSQRRDRDTEAFF.

This sequence joins TRBV28 and TRBJ1-5, with 12 positions matching TRBD1. J was trimmed by 7 bases and V by 5 bases; bases with no gene match: 6. This CDR3 spans 15 amino acids. The germline V gene has CDR1 MDHEN and CDR2 SYDVKM. This CDR3 reads CASSVPGTGGQPQHF. The CDR3 DNA reads TGTGCCAGCAGTGTCCCCGGGACAGGGGGCCAGCCCCAGCATTTT.

This clone appeared a few times. V usage is TRBV6-5 and J usage is TRBJ1-4; 7 positions agree with TRBD1. CDR3 length: 12 amino acids. From germline, CDR1 is MNHEY and CDR2 SVGAGI. J lost 8 bases, V lost 7 bases, and 4 bases had no gene match. CDR3 amino acids: CASIRQGEKLFF. CDR3 nucleotides: TGTGCCAGCATCCGACAGGGCGAAAAACTGTTTTTT.

In this sample, this clone turned up many times. The same CDR3 can be traced to other DNA sequences in this sample. V and J are TRBV9 and TRBJ2-2; the match to TRBD1 covers 11 bases. The CDR3 contains 15 residues. Per germline, CDR1 SGDLS and CDR2 YYNGEE. Trimming took 5 bases from V and 4 from J; bases not matched to a gene: 4. The CDR3 nucleotides are TGTGCCAGCAGGAGGACAGGGGGCTTCACCGGGGAGCTGTTTTTT. Translating it yields CASRRTGGFTGELFF.

This clone was found once. The V call is TRBV6-6, the J call TRBJ1-2, with a tentative D call TRBD1 (6 bases). Germline CDR1 MNHNY, CDR2 SVGAGI (reference sequence). This CDR3 is 16 amino acids long. Trimming removed 6 bases at V and 0 bases at J, with 17 bases between. The CDR3 sequence: CASSSIQGMANYGYTF. DNA of the CDR3: TGTGCCAGCAGCTCAATACAGGGAATGGCTAACTATGGCTACACCTTC.

The chain joins TRBV21-1 to TRBJ2-1; TRBD2 was called by the table and not checked on the DNA. TRBV21-1 is deemed a pseudogene. This CDR3 is built from 16 residues. CDR3 protein: CASSKPNYSSYNEQFF. The CDR3 DNA sequence: TGTGCCAGCAGCAAACCAAACTATAGCTCCTACAATGAGCAGTTCTTC.

J is TRBJ2-5 and V is TRBV2; TRBD2 aligns across 8 bases. The CDR3 consists of 19 residues. CDR1 is SNHLY and CDR2 is FYNNEI in the germline V gene. V lost 4 bases to trimming and J lost 4 bases; unmatched junction nucleotides: 20. The CDR3 sequence is CASSAQVVAGSVGGETQYF. For the CDR3, the DNA is TGTGCCAGCAGTGCTCAGGTGGTAGCGGGAAGCGTCGGTGGAGAGACCCAGTACTTC.

A note on this clone: One junction end does not reproduce the germline sequence, and a read error may be involved. The V and J genes are TRBV19 and TRBJ1-3; the D gene is possibly TRBD1 (5 bases). The length of the CDR3 is 14 residues. Looked up from germline, CDR1 is LNHDA and CDR2 is SQIVND (reference sequence). The CDR3 bases are TGTGCCAGTCGTATCGGGGGCTCTGGAAACACCATATATTTT. This encodes CASRIGGSGNTIYF.

This chain uses TRBV5-5 with TRBJ1-2, with D perhaps matching TRBD1 (5 bases). Germline V gene lookup returns CDR1 SGHKS and CDR2 YYEKEE (reference sequence). Trimming cost V 1 base and J 0 bases, with 13 bases left between them. CDR3 length: 16 residues. The CDR3, as DNA: TGTGCCAGCAGCTTGAGTGTGACAGTAGCTAACTATGGCTACACCTTC. This encodes CASSLSVTVANYGYTF.

The chain recombines TRBV6-5 with TRBJ2-1; possible D gene TRBD1, 5 bases. CDR3 length: 11 amino acids. Germline V gene lookup returns CDR1 MNHEY and CDR2 SVGAGI. Trimming took 6 bases from V and 6 from J, leaving 6 bases between them. CDR3 protein: CASRGLNEQFF. For the CDR3, the DNA is TGTGCCAGCAGGGGGCTCAATGAGCAGTTCTTC.

The V call is TRBV6-5, the J call TRBJ2-1, with a possible D match to TRBD2 (6 bases). This CDR3 contains 12 residues. Trimming pared 5 bases from V and 7 bases from J, leaving 9 bases between. Germline CDR1 MNHEY, CDR2 SVGAGI. DNA for the CDR3: TGTGCCAGCAGTCACGGGGGAAATGAGCAGTTCTTC. The encoded protein is CASSHGGNEQFF.

The chain joins TRBV4-3 to TRBJ2-7; maybe TRBD1 (5 bases). CDR1 and CDR2 from the germline V gene are LGHNA and YSLEER. V was trimmed by 0 bases and J by 1 base, leaving 7 bases between them. This CDR3 has 14 residues. The CDR3 DNA reads as TGCGCCAGCAGCCAAGATCGGACATCCTACGAGCAGTACTTC. Translated: CASSQDRTSYEQYF.

This chain links TRBV23-1 with TRBJ2-3; 8 bases map to TRBD1. TRBV23-1 is filed as an ORF, its function uncertain. J was trimmed by 3 bases and V by 4 bases; bases with no gene match: 9. The CDR3 covers 16 residues. CDR3 loop: CASSPRQGCVTDTQYF. In DNA form, the CDR3 reads TGCGCCAGCAGTCCGCGACAGGGGTGCGTAACAGATACGCAGTATTTT.

V usage is TRBV4-2 and J usage is TRBJ1-6; D may be TRBD1 (5 bases). Per germline, CDR1 LGHNA and CDR2 YNFKEQ. This CDR3 spans 14 amino acids. The V gene lost 2 bases and the J gene lost 7 bases, with 9 bases spanning the gap. CDR3 in DNA: TGTGCCAGCAGCCAACAGGGAAACAATTCACCCCTCCACTTT. It is translated as CASSQQGNNSPLHF.

This chain links TRBV12-3 or TRBV12-4 with TRBJ2-1; perhaps TRBD2 as D (6 bases). This CDR3 has 12 residues. Trimming shortened V by 10 bases and J by 9 bases, and 16 bases separated the two germline ends. This CDR3 is CATKTGTGEQFF. The CDR3 DNA reads TGTGCCACGAAAACGGGGACTGGTGAGCAGTTCTTC.

The V gene is TRBV3-1 (or the pseudogene TRBV3-2), the J gene TRBJ1-1; possibly TRBD1 for D (6 bases). The V end was cut by 4 bases, the J end by 4 bases, with 16 bases between. The CDR3 contains 15 residues. Looked up from germline, CDR1 is LGHDT and CDR2 is YNNKEL (reference sequence). CDR3 sequence (DNA): TGTGCCAGCAGCCCGAGACAGGCTTTGGGCACTGAAGCTTTCTTT. Its protein product is CASSPRQALGTEAFF.

CDR3 region: CASRLPSGINPGEQYF. The CDR3 nucleotides are TGTGCAAGTCGCCTACCTAGCGGGATTAATCCGGGCGAGCAGTACTTC. The gene calls are TRBV12-2 and TRBJ2-7; the DNA was not used to check the table's D call, TRBD2. TRBV12-2 is reported as a pseudogene. The CDR3 spans 16 residues.

V is TRBV4-1 and J is TRBJ2-7; no definite D call. Germline lookup yields CDR1 MGHRA and CDR2 YSYEKL. Trimming left V 4 bases short and J 5 bases short, with 12 bases between. The CDR3 length is 13 residues. CDR3 coding DNA: TGCGCCAGCAGCCTGATCACCCGGGACGAGCAGTACTTC. Its translation: CASSLITRDEQYF.

The gene calls are TRBV30 and TRBJ1-1, with TRBD1 as a possible D gene (6 bases). In germline, CDR1 is GTSNPN, CDR2 SVGIG (reference sequence). Trimming stripped 2 bases from V and 1 base from J, with 11 bases between. This CDR3 region has 14 residues. The CDR3 is CAWSKGVKNTEAFF. The CDR3 DNA reads TGTGCCTGGAGTAAGGGGGTAAAGAACACTGAAGCTTTCTTT.

J is TRBJ1-1 and V is TRBV4-1, with D hard to call. Trimming took off 9 bases at V and 4 bases at J, with 12 bases between the two ends. The CDR3 covers 12 residues. Germline V lookup: CDR1 MGHRA, CDR2 YSYEKL. The CDR3 here is CASGGSGTEAFF. The DNA of the CDR3 is TGCGCCAGTGGAGGCAGCGGCACTGAAGCTTTCTTT.

The count of this clone is one. The chain combines TRBV25-1 with TRBJ2-3; TRBD2 aligns across 7 bases. Unmatched junction bases numbered 12, after V lost 3 bases and J lost 6 bases. CDR1 and CDR2 (germline): MGHDK, SYGVNS. This CDR3 has 16 residues. DNA for the CDR3: TGTGCCAGCAGTGATAATAGCGGGCTCCGGCCGGATACGCAGTATTTT. Encoded protein: CASSDNSGLRPDTQYF.

The CDR3 DNA is TGTGCCAGCAGCTTGGTTTTTCTTGGCTCCGAGCAGTACTTC. It codes for CASSLVFLGSEQYF. The chain has TRBV5-8 and TRBJ2-7; D is undetermined. The CDR3 runs 14 residues. Germline V gene data show CDR1 as SGHTS and CDR2 as YDEGEE. V lost 0 bases and J 6 bases, leaving 13 bases between the germline ends.

The V and J genes are TRBV2 and TRBJ2-1; 11 nucleotides line up with TRBD2. Germline loops: CDR1 SNHLY, CDR2 FYNNEI. The CDR3 consists of 15 residues. J gave up 0 bases and V 8 bases, and 3 bases lay outside the gene matches. CDR3 region: CASGTSGSSYNEQFF. The CDR3 DNA follows: TGTGCCAGCGGGACTAGCGGAAGCTCCTACAATGAGCAGTTCTTC.

This clone was counted once. This chain uses TRBV7-2 with TRBJ1-1; the D gene is possibly TRBD1 (5 bases). V lost 3 bases, J lost 0 bases, and 17 bases lay in between. Germline CDR1 is SGHTA and CDR2 is FQGNSA. The CDR3 has 17 amino acids. CDR3 in DNA: TGTGCCAGCAGCTTCAGGGTGGACGGACCTATGAACACTGAAGCTTTCTTT. This gives the protein CASSFRVDGPMNTEAFF. Based on the CDR3 plus reference TRBV7-2 and TRBJ1-1, the full variable domain is GAGVSQSPSNKVTEKGKDVELRCDPISGHTALYWYRQSLGQGLEFLIYFQGNSAPDKSGLPSDRFSAERTGGSVSTLTIQRTQQEDSAVYLCASSFRVDGPMNTEAFFGQGTRLTVV.

The chain has TRBV20-1 and TRBJ2-1; D is uncertain. The V and J ends lost 6 bases and 5 bases respectively, with 8 bases between them. CDR1 is DFQATT and CDR2 is SNEGSKA in the germline V gene (reference sequence). This CDR3 has 11 residues. The CDR3 coding sequence is TGCAGTGCGGAGTTCCACAATGAGCAGTTCTTC. Translated, it gives CSAEFHNEQFF.

The chain joins TRBV12-3 or TRBV12-4 to TRBJ1-5; D is uncertain. This CDR3 contains 13 residues. V lost 6 bases, J lost 7 bases, and 13 bases lay in between. Here the CDR3 reads CASRPTGEQPQHF. In DNA form, the CDR3 reads TGTGCCAGCAGACCTACCGGGGAGCAGCCCCAGCATTTT.

This chain connects TRBV4-1 to TRBJ2-3; D perhaps matches TRBD2 (6 bases). The CDR3 is made up of 18 amino acids. The germline CDR1 and CDR2 sequences are MGHRA and YSYEKL. Trimming shortened V by 0 bases and J by 0 bases, and 16 bases separated the two germline ends. CDR3 sequence (DNA): TGCGCCAGCAGCCAAGATAGGGAGGCATTTTCTAGCACAGATACGCAGTATTTT. Translating gives CASSQDREAFSSTDTQYF.

V gene TRBV5-6 combines with J gene TRBJ2-7, with 8 bases lining up with TRBD2. This CDR3 region has 13 residues. Germline CDR1 and CDR2: SGHDT and YYEEEE. The V and J ends lost 3 bases and 6 bases, in that order; junction bases with no gene match: 5. The chain's CDR3 is CASSSGGPGEQYF. CDR3 nucleotides: TGTGCCAGCAGCTCGGGAGGGCCGGGCGAGCAGTACTTC.

V gene TRBV3-1 (or the pseudogene TRBV3-2) combines with J gene TRBJ2-1, with a possible D match to TRBD2 (6 bases). Germline loops: CDR1 LGHDT, CDR2 YNNKEL (reference sequence). The ends were cut back, 8 bases at V and 10 bases at J, with 21 bases in the middle. The CDR3 has 14 residues. The CDR3 protein is CASLSRAPLAEQFF. CDR3 nucleotides: TGTGCCAGCCTTTCCCGGGCCCCCCTAGCGGAGCAGTTCTTC.

In the case of this clone: This specimen includes other DNA sequences encoding the same CDR3. The chain uses TRBV20-1 and TRBJ2-7; tentatively, D is TRBD1 (5 bases). V dropped 2 bases and J dropped 6 bases, with 8 bases sitting between them. Germline V gene lookup returns CDR1 DFQATT and CDR2 SNEGSKA (reference sequence). The length of the CDR3 is 11 residues. The CDR3 sequence: CSARSGFEQYF. DNA for the CDR3: TGCAGTGCTAGATCAGGGTTCGAGCAGTACTTC.